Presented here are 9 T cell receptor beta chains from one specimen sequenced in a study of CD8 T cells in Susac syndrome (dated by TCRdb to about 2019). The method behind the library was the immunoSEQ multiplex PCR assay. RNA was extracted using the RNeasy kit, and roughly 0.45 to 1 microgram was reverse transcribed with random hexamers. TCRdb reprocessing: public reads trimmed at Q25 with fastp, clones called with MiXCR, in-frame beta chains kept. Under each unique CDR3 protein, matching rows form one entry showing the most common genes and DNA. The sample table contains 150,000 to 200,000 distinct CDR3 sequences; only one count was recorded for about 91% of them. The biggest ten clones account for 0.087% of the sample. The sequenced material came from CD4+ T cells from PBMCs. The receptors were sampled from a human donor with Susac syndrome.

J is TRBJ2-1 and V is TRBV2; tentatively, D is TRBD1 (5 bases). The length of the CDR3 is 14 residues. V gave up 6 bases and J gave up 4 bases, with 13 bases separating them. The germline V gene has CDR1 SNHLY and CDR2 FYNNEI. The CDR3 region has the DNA TGTGCCAGCAGGACAGACCCGAGGTACAATGAGCAGTTCTTC. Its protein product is CASRTDPRYNEQFF.

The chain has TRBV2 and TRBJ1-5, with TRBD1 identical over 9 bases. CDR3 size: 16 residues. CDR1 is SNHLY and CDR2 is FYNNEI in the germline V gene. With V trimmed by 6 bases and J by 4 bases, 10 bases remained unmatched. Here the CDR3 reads CASSREQGAWNQPQHF. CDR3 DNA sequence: TGTGCCAGCAGCAGGGAACAGGGGGCTTGGAATCAGCCCCAGCATTTT. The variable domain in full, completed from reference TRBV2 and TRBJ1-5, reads EPEVTQTPSHQVTQMGQEVILRCVPISNHLYFYWYRQILGQKVEFLVSFYNNEISEKSEIFDDQFSVERPDGSNFTLKIRSTKLEDSAMYFCASSREQGAWNQPQHFGDGTRLSIL.

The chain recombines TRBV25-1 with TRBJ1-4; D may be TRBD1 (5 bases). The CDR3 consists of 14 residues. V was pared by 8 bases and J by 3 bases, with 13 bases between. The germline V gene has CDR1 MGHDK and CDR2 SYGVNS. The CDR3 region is CASGTAAANEKLFF. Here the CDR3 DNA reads TGTGCCAGCGGGACGGCTGCAGCTAATGAAAAACTGTTTTTT.

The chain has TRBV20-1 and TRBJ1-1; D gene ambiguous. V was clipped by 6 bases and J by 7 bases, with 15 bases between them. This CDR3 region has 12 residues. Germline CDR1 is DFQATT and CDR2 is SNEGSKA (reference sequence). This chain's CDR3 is CSAPSGSSEAFF. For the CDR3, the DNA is TGCAGTGCCCCCTCCGGGTCTAGTGAAGCTTTCTTT.

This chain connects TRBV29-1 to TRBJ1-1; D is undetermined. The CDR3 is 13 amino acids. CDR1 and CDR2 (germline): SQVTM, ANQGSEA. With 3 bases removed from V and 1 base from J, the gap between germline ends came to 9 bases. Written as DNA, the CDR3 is TGCAGCGTTGACAGGCGACGGAACACTGAAGCTTTCTTT. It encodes CSVDRRRNTEAFF.

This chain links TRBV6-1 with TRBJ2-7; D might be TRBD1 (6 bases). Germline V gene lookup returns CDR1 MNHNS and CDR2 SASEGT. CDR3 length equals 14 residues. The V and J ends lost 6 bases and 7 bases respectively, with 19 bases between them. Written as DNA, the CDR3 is TGTGCCAGCAGAAACCCGGGACAAACATTGGAGCAGTACTTC. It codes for CASRNPGQTLEQYF.

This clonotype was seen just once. The CDR3 here is CASSLGQSNSPLHF. The CDR3, as DNA: TGTGCCAGCAGCCTGGGACAGTCCAATTCACCCCTCCACTTT. The chain is built from TRBV3-1 and TRBJ1-6; TRBD1 matches 7 bases. The CDR3 covers 14 residues. Germline V gene sequence: CDR1 LGHDT, CDR2 YNNKEL (reference sequence). V lost 4 bases to trimming and J lost 7 bases; unmatched junction nucleotides: 4.

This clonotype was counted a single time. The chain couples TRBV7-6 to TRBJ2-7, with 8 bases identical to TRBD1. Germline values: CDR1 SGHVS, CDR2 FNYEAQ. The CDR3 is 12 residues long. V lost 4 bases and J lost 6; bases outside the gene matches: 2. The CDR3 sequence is CASSSQGAEQYF. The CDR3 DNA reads TGTGCCAGCAGCTCCCAGGGGGCCGAGCAGTACTTC.

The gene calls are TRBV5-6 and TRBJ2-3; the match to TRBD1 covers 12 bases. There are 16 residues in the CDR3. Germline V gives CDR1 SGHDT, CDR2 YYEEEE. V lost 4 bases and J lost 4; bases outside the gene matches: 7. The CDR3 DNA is TGTGCCAGCAGCAATCGGGACAGGGGGCCCGCAGATACGCAGTATTTT. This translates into CASSNRDRGPADTQYF.